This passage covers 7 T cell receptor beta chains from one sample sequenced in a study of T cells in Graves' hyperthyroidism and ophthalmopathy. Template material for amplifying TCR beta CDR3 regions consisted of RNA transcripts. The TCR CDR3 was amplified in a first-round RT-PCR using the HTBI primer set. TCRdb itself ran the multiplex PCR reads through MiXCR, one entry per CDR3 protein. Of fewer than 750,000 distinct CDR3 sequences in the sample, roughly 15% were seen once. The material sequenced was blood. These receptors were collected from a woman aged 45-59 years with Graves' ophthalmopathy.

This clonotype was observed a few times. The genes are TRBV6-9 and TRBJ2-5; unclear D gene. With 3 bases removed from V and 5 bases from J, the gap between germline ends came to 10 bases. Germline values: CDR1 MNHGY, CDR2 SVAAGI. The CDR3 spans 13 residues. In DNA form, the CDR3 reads TGTGCCAGCAGTTACAGTTCCGTCGAGACCCAGTACTTC. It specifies CASSYSSVETQYF.

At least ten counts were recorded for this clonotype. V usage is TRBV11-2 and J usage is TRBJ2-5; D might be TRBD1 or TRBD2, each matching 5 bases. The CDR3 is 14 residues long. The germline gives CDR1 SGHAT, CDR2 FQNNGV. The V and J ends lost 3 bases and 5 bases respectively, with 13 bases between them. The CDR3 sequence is CASSLAGAGETQYF. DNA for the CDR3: TGTGCCAGCAGCTTGGCCGGGGCGGGTGAGACCCAGTACTTC.

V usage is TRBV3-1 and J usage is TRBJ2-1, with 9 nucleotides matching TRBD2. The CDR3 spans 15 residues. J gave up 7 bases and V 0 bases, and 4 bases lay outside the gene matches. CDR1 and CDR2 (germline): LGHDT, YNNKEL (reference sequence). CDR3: CASSQEASGINEQFF. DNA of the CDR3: TGTGCCAGCAGCCAAGAAGCTAGCGGGATAAATGAGCAGTTCTTC.

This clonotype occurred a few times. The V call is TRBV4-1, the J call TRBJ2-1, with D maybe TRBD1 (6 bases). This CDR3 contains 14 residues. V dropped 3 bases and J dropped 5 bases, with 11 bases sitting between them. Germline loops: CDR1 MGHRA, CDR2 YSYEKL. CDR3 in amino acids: CASSHGQLDNEQFF. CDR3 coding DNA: TGCGCCAGCAGCCACGGACAGTTAGACAATGAGCAGTTCTTC.

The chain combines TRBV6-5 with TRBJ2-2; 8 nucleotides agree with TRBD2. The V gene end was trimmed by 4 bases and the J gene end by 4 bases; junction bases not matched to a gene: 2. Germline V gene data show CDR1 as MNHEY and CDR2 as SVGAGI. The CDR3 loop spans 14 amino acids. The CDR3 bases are TGTGCCAGCAGTTTCCGGGAGGGCACCGGGGAGCTGTTTTTT. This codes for CASSFREGTGELFF.

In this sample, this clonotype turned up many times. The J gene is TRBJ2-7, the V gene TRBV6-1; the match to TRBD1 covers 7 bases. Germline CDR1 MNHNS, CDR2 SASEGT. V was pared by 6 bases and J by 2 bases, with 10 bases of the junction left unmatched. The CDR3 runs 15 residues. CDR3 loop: CASRADRVRTYEQYF. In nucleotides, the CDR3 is TGTGCCAGCAGAGCAGACAGGGTTAGGACCTACGAGCAGTACTTC.

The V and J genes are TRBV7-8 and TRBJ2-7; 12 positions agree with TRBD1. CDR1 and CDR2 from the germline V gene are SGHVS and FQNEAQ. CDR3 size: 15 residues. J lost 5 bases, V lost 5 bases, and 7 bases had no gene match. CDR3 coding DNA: TGTGCCAGCAGCCGCCGGGACAGGGGGCTTCACGAGCAGTACTTC. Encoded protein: CASSRRDRGLHEQYF.